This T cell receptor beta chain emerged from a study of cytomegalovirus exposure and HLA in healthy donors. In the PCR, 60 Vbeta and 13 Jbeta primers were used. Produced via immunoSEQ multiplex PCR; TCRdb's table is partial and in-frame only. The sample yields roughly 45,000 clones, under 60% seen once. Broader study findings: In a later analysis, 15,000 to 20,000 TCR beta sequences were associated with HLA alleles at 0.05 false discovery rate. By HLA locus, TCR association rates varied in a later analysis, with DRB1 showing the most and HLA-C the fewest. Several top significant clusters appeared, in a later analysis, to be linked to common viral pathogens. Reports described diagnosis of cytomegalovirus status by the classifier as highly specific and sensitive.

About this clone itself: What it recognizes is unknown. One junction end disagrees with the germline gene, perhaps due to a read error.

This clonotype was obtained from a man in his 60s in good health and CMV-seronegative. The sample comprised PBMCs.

CDR3 loop: CASSGPGLAALF. In DNA, the CDR3 is TGTGCCAGCAGTGGGCCGGGACTAGCGGCCCTCTTC. The chain links TRBV6-1 to TRBJ2-7; 11 bases match TRBD2. The CDR3 is 12 residues long. Germline CDR1 is MNHNS and CDR2 is SASEGT.